This paragraph reports one TCR beta chain. This record comes from a study of T cell changes during pregnancy in multiple sclerosis. The CDR3 contains 15 residues. The germline V and J ends were trimmed by 1 base and 2 bases, with 12 bases remaining between them. Germline CDR1 is SGDLS and CDR2 is YYNGEE. Sequenced by immunoSEQ multiplex PCR; TCRdb stores in-frame clones only, minus some. Seen here are some 80,000 clones, roughly nine tenths observed once, and the top ten hold around 2.3%. The receptor was derived from a female donor with multiple sclerosis, enrolled in a pregnancy study. The specimen comprised peripheral blood, sampled in the first trimester of pregnancy. The chain has TRBV9 and TRBJ2-5; D may be TRBD2 (6 bases). CDR3 loop: CASSVRGAVQETQYF. DNA of the CDR3: TGTGCCAGCAGCGTACGCGGGGCAGTACAAGAGACCCAGTACTTC.